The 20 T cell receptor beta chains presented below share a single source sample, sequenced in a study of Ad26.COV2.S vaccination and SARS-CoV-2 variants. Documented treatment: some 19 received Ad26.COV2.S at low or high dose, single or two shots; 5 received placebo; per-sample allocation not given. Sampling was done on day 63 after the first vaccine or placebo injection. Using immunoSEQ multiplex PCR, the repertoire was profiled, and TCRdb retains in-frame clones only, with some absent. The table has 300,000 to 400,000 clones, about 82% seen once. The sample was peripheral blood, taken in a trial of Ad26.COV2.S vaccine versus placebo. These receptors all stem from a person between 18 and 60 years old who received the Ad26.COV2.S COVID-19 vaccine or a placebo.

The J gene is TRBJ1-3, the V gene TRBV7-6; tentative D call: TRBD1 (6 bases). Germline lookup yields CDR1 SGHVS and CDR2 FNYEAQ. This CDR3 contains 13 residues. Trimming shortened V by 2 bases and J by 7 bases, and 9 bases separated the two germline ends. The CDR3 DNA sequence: TGTGCCAGCAGCTTAAACAGGGACAACACCATATATTTT. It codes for CASSLNRDNTIYF.

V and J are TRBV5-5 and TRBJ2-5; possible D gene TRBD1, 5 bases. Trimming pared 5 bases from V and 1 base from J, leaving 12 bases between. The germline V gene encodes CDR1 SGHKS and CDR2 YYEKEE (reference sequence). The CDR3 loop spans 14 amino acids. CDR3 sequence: CASSLKGPQETQYF. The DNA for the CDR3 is TGTGCCAGCAGTTTGAAGGGGCCCCAAGAGACCCAGTACTTC.

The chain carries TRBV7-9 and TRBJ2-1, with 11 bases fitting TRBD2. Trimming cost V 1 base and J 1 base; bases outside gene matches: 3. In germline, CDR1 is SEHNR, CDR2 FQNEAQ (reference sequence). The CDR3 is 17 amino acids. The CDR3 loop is CASSLGLAGGSYNEQFF. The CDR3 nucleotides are TGTGCCAGCAGCTTAGGCCTAGCGGGGGGTTCCTACAATGAGCAGTTCTTC.

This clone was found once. CDR3 DNA sequence: TGTGCCAGCAGGAGAGGGGGGGCCTACGAGCAGTACTTC. Translated, it gives CASRRGGAYEQYF. This chain connects TRBV12-3 or TRBV12-4 to TRBJ2-7, with TRBD2 as a possible D gene (7 bases). Trimming pared 6 bases from V and 2 bases from J, leaving 11 bases between. The length of the CDR3 is 13 residues.

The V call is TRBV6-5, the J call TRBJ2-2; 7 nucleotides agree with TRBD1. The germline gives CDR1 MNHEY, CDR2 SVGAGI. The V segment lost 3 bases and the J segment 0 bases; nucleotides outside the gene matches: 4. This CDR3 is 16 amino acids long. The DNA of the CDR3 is TGTGCCAGCAGTTATGGGCAGGGGGCGAACACCGGGGAGCTGTTTTTT. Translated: CASSYGQGANTGELFF.

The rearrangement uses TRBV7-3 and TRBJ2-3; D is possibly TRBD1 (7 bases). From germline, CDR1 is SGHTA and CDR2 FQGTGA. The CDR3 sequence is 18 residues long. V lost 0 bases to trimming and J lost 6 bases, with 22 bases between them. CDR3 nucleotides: TGTGCCAGCAGCTTAACGGGACGGAGGGGGCCCATGTCCGATACGCAGTATTTT. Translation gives CASSLTGRRGPMSDTQYF.

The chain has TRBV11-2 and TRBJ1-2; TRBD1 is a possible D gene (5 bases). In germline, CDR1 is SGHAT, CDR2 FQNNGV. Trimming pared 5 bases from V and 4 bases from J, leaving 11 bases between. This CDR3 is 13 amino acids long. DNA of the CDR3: TGTGCCAGCAGCCCACAGGAAGCCTATGGCTACACCTTC. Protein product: CASSPQEAYGYTF.

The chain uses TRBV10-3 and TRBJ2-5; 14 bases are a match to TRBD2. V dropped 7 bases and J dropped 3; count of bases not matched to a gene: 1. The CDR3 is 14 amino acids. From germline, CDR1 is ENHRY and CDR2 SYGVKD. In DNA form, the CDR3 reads TGTGCCATCAAGACTAGCGGGGGGGAAGAGACCCAGTACTTC. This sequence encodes CAIKTSGGEETQYF.

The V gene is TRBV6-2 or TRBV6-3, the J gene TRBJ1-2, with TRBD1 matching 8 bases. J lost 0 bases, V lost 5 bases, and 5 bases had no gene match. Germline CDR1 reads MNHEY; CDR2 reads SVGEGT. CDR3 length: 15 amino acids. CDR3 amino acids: CASSRRDRPNYGYTF. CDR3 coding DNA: TGTGCCAGCAGTCGCCGGGACAGGCCTAACTATGGCTACACCTTC.

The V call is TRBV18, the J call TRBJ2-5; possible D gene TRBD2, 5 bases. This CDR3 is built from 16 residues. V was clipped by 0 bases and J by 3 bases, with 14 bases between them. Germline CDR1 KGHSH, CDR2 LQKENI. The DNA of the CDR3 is TGTGCCAGCTCACCACCTCGTCTGGACGGGAAAGAGACCCAGTACTTC. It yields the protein CASSPPRLDGKETQYF.

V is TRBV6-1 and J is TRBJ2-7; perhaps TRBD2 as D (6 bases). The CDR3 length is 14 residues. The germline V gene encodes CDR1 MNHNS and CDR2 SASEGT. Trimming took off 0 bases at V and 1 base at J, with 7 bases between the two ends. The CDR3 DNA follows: TGTGCCAGCAGTGAAGCGGGGGGATCCTACGAGCAGTACTTC. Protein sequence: CASSEAGGSYEQYF.

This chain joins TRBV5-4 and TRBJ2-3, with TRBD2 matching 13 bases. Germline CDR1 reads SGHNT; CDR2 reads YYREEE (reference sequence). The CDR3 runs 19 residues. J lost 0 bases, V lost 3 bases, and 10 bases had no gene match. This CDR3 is CASSYGLAGAIDSTDTQYF. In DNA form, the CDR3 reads TGTGCCAGCAGCTACGGACTAGCGGGGGCCATAGACAGCACAGATACGCAGTATTTT.

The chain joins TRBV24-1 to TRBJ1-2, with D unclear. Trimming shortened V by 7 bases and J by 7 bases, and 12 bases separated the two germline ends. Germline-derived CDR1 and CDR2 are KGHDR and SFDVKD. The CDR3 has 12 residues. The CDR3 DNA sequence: TGTGCCACCAGAGACTCAGTGGGTGGCTACACCTTC. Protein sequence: CATRDSVGGYTF.

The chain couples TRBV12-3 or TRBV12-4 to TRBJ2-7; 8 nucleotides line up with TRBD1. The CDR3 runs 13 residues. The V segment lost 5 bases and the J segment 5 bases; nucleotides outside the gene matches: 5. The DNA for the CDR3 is TGTGCCAGCAGTCGGACAGGGAAGGACGAGCAGTACTTC. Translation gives CASSRTGKDEQYF.

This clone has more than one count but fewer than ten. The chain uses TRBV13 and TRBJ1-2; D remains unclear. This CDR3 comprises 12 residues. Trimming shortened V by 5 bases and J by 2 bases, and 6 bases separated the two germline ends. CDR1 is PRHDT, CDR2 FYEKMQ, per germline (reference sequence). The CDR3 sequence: CASSDENYGYTF. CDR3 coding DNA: TGTGCCAGCAGCGACGAGAACTATGGCTACACCTTC.

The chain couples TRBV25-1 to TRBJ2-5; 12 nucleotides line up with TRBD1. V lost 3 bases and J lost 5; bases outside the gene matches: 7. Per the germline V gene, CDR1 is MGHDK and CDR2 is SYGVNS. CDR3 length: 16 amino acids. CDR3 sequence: CASSDPGQGAGETQYF. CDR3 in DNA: TGTGCCAGCAGTGACCCGGGACAGGGGGCAGGGGAGACCCAGTACTTC.

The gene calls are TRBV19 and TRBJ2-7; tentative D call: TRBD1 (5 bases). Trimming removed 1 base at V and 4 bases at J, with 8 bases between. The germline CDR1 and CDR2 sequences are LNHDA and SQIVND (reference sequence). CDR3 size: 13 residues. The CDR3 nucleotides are TGTGCCAGTAGTATAGCCGGACAATACGAGCAGTACTTC. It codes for CASSIAGQYEQYF.

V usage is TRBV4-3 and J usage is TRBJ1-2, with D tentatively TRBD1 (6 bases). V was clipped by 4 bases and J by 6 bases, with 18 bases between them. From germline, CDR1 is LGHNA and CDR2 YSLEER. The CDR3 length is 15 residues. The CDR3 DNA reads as TGCGCCAGCAGCCGAACTCCGGGACAAATCGATGGCTACACCTTC. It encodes CASSRTPGQIDGYTF.

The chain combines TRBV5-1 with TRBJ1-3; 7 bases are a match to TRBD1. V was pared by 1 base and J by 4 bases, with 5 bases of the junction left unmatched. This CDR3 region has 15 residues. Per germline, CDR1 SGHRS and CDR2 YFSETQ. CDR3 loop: CASSLQGDGGNTIYF. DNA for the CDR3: TGCGCCAGCAGCTTGCAGGGGGATGGCGGAAACACCATATATTTT.

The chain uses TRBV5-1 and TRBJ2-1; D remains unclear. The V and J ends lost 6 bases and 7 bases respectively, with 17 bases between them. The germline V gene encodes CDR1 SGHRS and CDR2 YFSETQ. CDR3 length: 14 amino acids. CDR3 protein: CASTSWARSNEQFF. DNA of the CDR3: TGCGCCAGCACCTCTTGGGCTAGGTCGAATGAGCAGTTCTTC. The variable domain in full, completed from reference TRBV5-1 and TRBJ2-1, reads KAGVTQTPRYLIKTRGQQVTLSCSPISGHRSVSWYQQTPGQGLQFLFEYFSETQRNKGNFPGRFSGRQFSNSRSEMNVSTLELGDSALYLCASTSWARSNEQFFGPGTRLTVL.